A selection of T cell receptor beta chains follows, all from one sample in a study of blood T cell repertoires in COVID-19. Some clones are missing from TCRdb's copy, which holds only in-frame ones; the method was immunoSEQ multiplex PCR. The table has about 360,000 clones, 86% seen once. Sequenced material: peripheral blood. These receptor sequences come from a woman aged 60 to 75 with COVID-19, enrolled during active disease. Both conserved end residues are part of each CDR3. A D gene is named only where the DNA matches it firmly. Expanded clones are given a class, and other clones once, few, many or no size at all.

v_gene	abundance	j_gene	d_gene	CDR3nt	CDR3aa
TRBV5-4	.	TRBJ2-5	.	TGTGCCAGCAGCCCCTATTTCGAGTCAAAAGAGACCCAGTACTTC	CASSPYFESKETQYF
TRBV3-1/TRBV3-2	.	TRBJ1-2	TRBD1	TGTGCCAGCACCCCGGGACAGAGCCAGAACTATGGCTACACCTTC	CASTPGQSQNYGYTF
TRBV30	.	TRBJ1-2	.	TGTGCCTCCCAAGCAAGGGGAAGTGGCTACACCTTC	CASQARGSGYTF
TRBV18	.	TRBJ1-2	TRBD1	TGTGCCAGCTCACCACTGTTGGGGACAGGGACGGTCTATGGCTACACCTTC	CASSPLLGTGTVYGYTF
TRBV3-1/TRBV3-2	.	TRBJ1-4	.	TGTGCCAGCAGCCAAGTGAGAACTAATGAAAAACTGTTTTTT	CASSQVRTNEKLFF
TRBV9	few	TRBJ1-1	.	TGTGCCAGCACCCCTGGGGGGGTGAACACTGAAGCTTTCTTT	CASTPGGVNTEAFF
TRBV5-6	.	TRBJ1-1	.	TGTGCCAGCAGCTTGGGCTTCGACAGGAACACTGAAGCTTTCTTT	CASSLGFDRNTEAFF
TRBV4-3	.	TRBJ2-2	TRBD2	TGCGCCAGCAGCCAAGTTCTTACCGGGAGGCTCTACACCGGGGAGCTGTTTTTT	CASSQVLTGRLYTGELFF
TRBV19	.	TRBJ1-5	.	TGTGCCAGTAGTATAACAGGGCGGTATCAGCCCCAGCATTTT	CASSITGRYQPQHF
TRBV11-3	.	TRBJ2-7	TRBD2	TGTGCCAGCAGCTCATCGGGCGGGGGATTGGACTTC	CASSSSGGGLDF
TRBV21-1	.	TRBJ1-4	.	TGTGCCAGCAGCGCAACCGGGACAGGATGCCCGTGTGTAACTAATGAAAAACTGTTTTTT	CASSATGTGCPCVTNEKLFF
TRBV27	.	TRBJ2-3	.	TGTGCCAGCAGCGGCGGCGATTCAGATACGCAGTATTTT	CASSGGDSDTQYF
TRBV10-3	.	TRBJ1-5	.	TGTGCCATCTCTTCCCCTGGGGGGAGCAATCAGCCCCAGCATTTT	CAISSPGGSNQPQHF
TRBV18	.	TRBJ1-2	TRBD1	TGTGCCAGCTCACCACCAGAGACAGGGGGAGACTATGGCTACACCTTC	CASSPPETGGDYGYTF
TRBV7-2	.	TRBJ1-2	.	TGTGCCAGCAGCTTAGCGGAGGGAGGCTATGGCTACACCTTC	CASSLAEGGYGYTF
TRBV18	.	TRBJ2-5	TRBD2	TGTGCCAGCTCACCACCTACTAGCGGGGCGAAAGAGACCCAGTACTTC	CASSPPTSGAKETQYF
TRBV6-2/TRBV6-3	.	TRBJ1-5	.	TGTGCCAGCAGTTACGGCAGTCTCAGTTACAATCAGCCCCAGCATTTT	CASSYGSLSYNQPQHF
TRBV9	.	TRBJ1-2	.	TGTGCCAGCAGCGTATCGTCAGGGAACTATGGCTACACCTTC	CASSVSSGNYGYTF
TRBV6-4	few	TRBJ1-5	TRBD1	TGTGCCAGCAGTGAGAGACAGGGAATTCAGCCCCAGCATTTT	CASSERQGIQPQHF
TRBV3-1/TRBV3-2	once	TRBJ2-1	.	TGTGCCAGCAGCCAAGATCGGGGGTGGACTACCTTGGATGAGCAGTTCTTC	CASSQDRGWTTLDEQFF
TRBV4-2	.	TRBJ2-2	TRBD2	TGTGCCAGCAGCCGACAAGGCGTTAGCGGGGGGAACGGGGAGCTGTTTTTT	CASSRQGVSGGNGELFF
TRBV7-8	.	TRBJ2-5	.	TGTGCCAGCAGCCCCTGGGGGACTCCCCGGAGAGAGACCCAGTACTTC	CASSPWGTPRRETQYF
TRBV30	.	TRBJ1-5	.	TGTGCCTGGATGCGCGGGGGTGGCAATCAGCCCCAGCATTTT	CAWMRGGGNQPQHF
TRBV6-5	.	TRBJ1-4	.	TGTGCCAGCGGGAGTAATGAAAAACTGTTTTTT	CASGSNEKLFF
TRBV28	.	TRBJ2-1	TRBD2	TGTGCCAGCAGCGTTGGGGGGGCCTACAATGAGCAGTTCTTC	CASSVGGAYNEQFF
TRBV5-1	few	TRBJ2-3	.	TGCGCCAGCAGCTTGGCCAGGGGACCTCCGGGGACAGATACGCAGTATTTT	CASSLARGPPGTDTQYF
TRBV10-3	once	TRBJ1-2	.	TGTGCCACCCGGGACACACATGGCTACACCTTC	CATRDTHGYTF
TRBV10-3	.	TRBJ1-2	.	TGTGCCATCAGTGAGTCCAGCTATGGCTACACCTTC	CAISESSYGYTF
TRBV10-3	.	TRBJ2-5	.	TGTGCCATCAGTGAGCGGGAGACCCAGTACTTC	CAISERETQYF
TRBV29-1	many	TRBJ1-2	.	TGCAGCGTTCTAGACCACAGGGCTGCAGATGGCTACACCTTC	CSVLDHRAADGYTF
TRBV7-9	.	TRBJ2-3	.	TGTGCCAGCAGCTTACCCTTGACGGGGGTCCCCTTAGATACGCAGTATTTT	CASSLPLTGVPLDTQYF
TRBV7-3	.	TRBJ2-5	TRBD2	TGTGCCAGCAGCTTCCGCCTAGCGGGGGGCTTAGAACAAGAGACCCAGTACTTC	CASSFRLAGGLEQETQYF
TRBV3-1/TRBV3-2	.	TRBJ2-6	.	TGTGCCAGCAGCCAAGATAGCTCTGGGGCCAACGTCCTGACTTTC	CASSQDSSGANVLTF
TRBV10-2	.	TRBJ2-2	.	TGCGCCAGCAGCCGGGGAGGACACCTTACCACCGGGGAGCTGTTTTTT	CASSRGGHLTTGELFF
TRBV11-2	.	TRBJ1-1	.	TGTGCCAGCAGCTCCGTACGGGGGGTGAACACTGAAGCTTTCTTT	CASSSVRGVNTEAFF
TRBV2	.	TRBJ1-5	TRBD1	TGTGCCAGCAGTGCTTGGGACAGGGGGAATCAGCCCCAGCATTTT	CASSAWDRGNQPQHF
TRBV6-5	.	TRBJ1-5	.	TGTGCCAGCACCGATTCCTACGGCAATCAGCCCCAGCATTTT	CASTDSYGNQPQHF
TRBV6-2/TRBV6-3	once	TRBJ2-7	TRBD2	TGTGCCAGCAGTTACCCCAGGAGTAGCGGGGGCTACGAGCAGTACTTC	CASSYPRSSGGYEQYF
TRBV9	once	TRBJ2-3	.	TGTGCCAGCAGCGTAGGTTCCTTTCTTAGCACAGATACGCAGTATTTT	CASSVGSFLSTDTQYF
TRBV19	.	TRBJ1-2	TRBD1	TGTGCCAGTAGTATTGGGACAGGGTCCCTCTATGGCTACACCTTC	CASSIGTGSLYGYTF
TRBV6-1	.	TRBJ1-3	.	TGTGCCAGCAGTGTCCCGGGTCGCGAGGTTGGAAACACCATATATTTT	CASSVPGREVGNTIYF
TRBV5-1	.	TRBJ1-1	TRBD1	TGCGCCAGCAGCTCGGGACAGCGCACTGAAGCTTTCTTT	CASSSGQRTEAFF
TRBV5-1	.	TRBJ2-7	TRBD1	TGCGCCAGCAGCTTCGACGGGACAGTGTCCTACGAGCAGTACTTC	CASSFDGTVSYEQYF
TRBV5-1	.	TRBJ2-7	.	TGCGCCAGCAGCTTGGCAGGGTCCCACGAGCAGTACTTC	CASSLAGSHEQYF
TRBV7-3	.	TRBJ2-7	.	TGTGCCAGCAGCTTAATACAGGGATACGAGCAGTACTTC	CASSLIQGYEQYF
TRBV11-1	.	TRBJ2-3	.	TGTGCCAGCAGTAATTACGGAGATACGCAGTATTTT	CASSNYGDTQYF
TRBV19	.	TRBJ1-4	.	TGTGCCAGTAGTTCCCGGATGAGGGATGAAAAACTGTTTTTT	CASSSRMRDEKLFF
TRBV18	.	TRBJ1-3	TRBD1	TGTGCCAGCTCACCGGACAGGGTTGGAAACACCATATATTTT	CASSPDRVGNTIYF
TRBV30	.	TRBJ1-2	.	TGTGCCTGGACCCCGGGGGGACTAGGTTATGGCTACACCTTC	CAWTPGGLGYGYTF
TRBV9	.	TRBJ1-6	.	TGTGCCAGCAGCGGATCACCTACCCGTCGGTCACCCCTCCACTTT	CASSGSPTRRSPLHF
TRBV6-6	.	TRBJ2-1	TRBD2	TGTGCCAGCAGTGGGCCCCTTGGCGGGGGCAATGAGCAGTTCTTC	CASSGPLGGGNEQFF
TRBV19	.	TRBJ2-3	.	TGTGCCAGTAGTATGTTTTCAGATACAGATACCGAGTATTTT	CASSMFSDTDTEYF
TRBV11-3	.	TRBJ1-2	.	TGTGCCAGCAGCCTTATCCAGGGGAGCGGCTACACCTTC	CASSLIQGSGYTF
TRBV24-1	.	TRBJ2-5	TRBD2	TGTGCCACCAGTGATGCCGGGACTAGCGAAGAGACCCAGTACTTC	CATSDAGTSEETQYF
TRBV3-1/TRBV3-2	once	TRBJ2-7	TRBD2	TGTGCCAGCAGCCAAGGGGACCGGGGGGTCGAGCAGTACTTC	CASSQGDRGVEQYF
TRBV11-2	.	TRBJ2-7	.	TGTGCCAGCAGCTTGATACGGGACTCCTACGAGCAGTACTTC	CASSLIRDSYEQYF
TRBV15	.	TRBJ2-1	.	TGTGCCACCAGCAGAGACAGGGGAATCGTCCACAATGAGCAGTTCTTC	CATSRDRGIVHNEQFF